Listed here are 9 T cell receptor beta chains from one sample, sequenced in a study of blood T cell repertoires in COVID-19. The assay was immunoSEQ multiplex PCR, and TCRdb's table has in-frame clones only and misses some. The sample gives 140,000 or so clones, about nine tenths of which show up once; about 11% is in the top ten. Sequenced material: PBMCs or T cells enriched from blood (not recorded which). The source is a man aged 55 to 70 who had recovered from COVID-19.

The CDR3 nucleotides read TGTGCCTGGAGTGTACTAGGAGGGACAGTGAGGGAGCAGTACTTC. This codes for CAWSVLGGTVREQYF. The chain has TRBV30 and TRBJ2-7; the D gene is possibly TRBD1 (7 bases). The V gene lost 0 bases and the J gene lost 7 bases, with 19 bases spanning the gap. The CDR3 length is 15 residues. Per the germline V gene, CDR1 is GTSNPN and CDR2 is SVGIG (reference sequence).

The chain links TRBV14 to TRBJ2-1; 8 bases fit TRBD2. Germline V gene data show CDR1 as SGHDN and CDR2 as FVKESK. V gave up 4 bases and J gave up 6 bases; unmatched junction bases: 5. This CDR3 comprises 14 residues. The CDR3 nucleotides read TGTGCCAGCAGCCGCCTACTAGCGGCCAATGAGCAGTTCTTC. This translates into CASSRLLAANEQFF.

J is TRBJ2-1 and V is TRBV19, with TRBD2 matching over 14 bases. Germline lookup yields CDR1 LNHDA and CDR2 SQIVND (reference sequence). The CDR3 totals 16 residues. V lost 4 bases, J lost 9 bases, and 8 bases stayed unmatched. Written as DNA, the CDR3 is TGTGCCAGTAGTAAGACTAGCGGGAGGGCATTGATTGAGCAGTTCTTC. This codes for CASSKTSGRALIEQFF.

This chain links TRBV2 with TRBJ1-6; no definite D call. CDR1 and CDR2 from the germline V gene are SNHLY and FYNNEI. Trimming removed 4 bases at V and 9 bases at J, with 7 bases between. The CDR3 is 12 amino acids. CDR3 residues: CASSGEASPLHF. DNA of the CDR3: TGTGCCAGCAGTGGGGAGGCTTCACCCCTCCACTTT.

V usage is TRBV19 and J usage is TRBJ1-2, with TRBD1 matching 7 bases. V dropped 4 bases and J dropped 4; count of bases not matched to a gene: 6. Germline V gene sequence: CDR1 LNHDA, CDR2 SQIVND (reference sequence). This CDR3 region has 14 residues. The CDR3 sequence is CASSTGTAIYGYTF. CDR3 coding DNA: TGTGCCAGTAGTACGGGGACAGCGATCTATGGCTACACCTTC. Complete variable domain (other parts from reference TRBV19 and TRBJ1-2): DGGITQSPKYLFRKEGQNVTLSCEQNLNHDAMYWYRQDPGQGLRLIYYSQIVNDFQKGDIAEGYSVSREKKESFPLTVTSAQKNPTAFYLCASSTGTAIYGYTFGSGTRLTVV.

The chain uses TRBV18 and TRBJ2-3; the D gene is possibly TRBD2 (5 bases). The V gene's germline CDR1 is KGHSH and CDR2 LQKENI. V was trimmed by 1 base and J by 0 bases, leaving 11 bases between them. This CDR3 comprises 16 residues. The CDR3, as DNA: TGTGCCAGCTCACCACTTCAGCGGCGAAGCACAGATACGCAGTATTTT. It is translated as CASSPLQRRSTDTQYF.

This clone was observed a few times. This chain uses TRBV3-1 (or the pseudogene TRBV3-2) with TRBJ1-1; maybe TRBD1 (6 bases). This CDR3 has 15 residues. Germline CDR1 reads LGHDT; CDR2 reads YNNKEL (reference sequence). V dropped 5 bases and J dropped 2 bases, with 15 bases sitting between them. This chain's CDR3 is CASSGRGKGNTEAFF. Written as DNA, the CDR3 is TGTGCCAGCAGCGGCAGGGGTAAAGGAAACACTGAAGCTTTCTTT.

The chain carries TRBV5-1 and TRBJ2-1; TRBD2 aligns across 8 bases. From germline, CDR1 is SGHRS and CDR2 YFSETQ. The V segment lost 5 bases and the J segment 6 bases; nucleotides outside the gene matches: 7. This CDR3 spans 14 amino acids. DNA of the CDR3: TGCGCCAGCAGAACTAACGGGGGGGTCAATGAGCAGTTCTTC. Residues: CASRTNGGVNEQFF.

This chain's CDR3 is CASSYQMGGREYF. For the CDR3, the DNA is TGTGCCAGCAGTTACCAGATGGGCGGGAGAGAATACTTC. V and J are TRBV6-2 or TRBV6-3 and TRBJ2-7; 7 nucleotides line up with TRBD2. The length of the CDR3 is 13 residues. The germline V gene has CDR1 MNHEY and CDR2 SVGEGT. The V segment lost 2 bases and the J segment 13 bases; nucleotides outside the gene matches: 11.